The 31 T cell receptor beta chains in this list originate from one sample, sequenced in a study of T-cell reconstitution after alpha-beta-depleted transplantation in children. Library preparation (for TCRbeta) was performed with unique molecular identifiers. Via MiXCR, TCRdb re-called the PCR reads, giving one row per CDR3 protein. This sample has 900,000 or so distinct CDR3 sequences; roughly 15% occur once, and the top ten carry around 5.3%. Sequencing used PBMCs, mostly from graft donor cells, obtained 360 days after TCRalphabeta/CD19-depleted stem cell transplant. All receptors derive from a male patient aged 10 to 17 who had a stem cell transplant for acute lymphoblastic leukemia, so the T cells may come from the graft donor.

A few counts support this clonotype. The V gene is TRBV12-3 or TRBV12-4, the J gene TRBJ2-3; 7 bases align to TRBD2. The CDR3 contains 16 residues. V dropped 6 bases and J dropped 3; count of bases not matched to a gene: 12. The DNA of the CDR3 is TGTGCCAGCAGGCCCGGGGGGTACAAGGGAACAGATACGCAGTATTTT. Protein product: CASRPGGYKGTDTQYF.

This clonotype was seen only a few times. The CDR3 reads CASSDIFPRDTQYF. CDR3 sequence (DNA): TGTGCCAGCAGCGACATCTTCCCGAGGGATACGCAGTATTTT. This chain links TRBV7-8 with TRBJ2-3; D is uncertain. CDR1 and CDR2 (germline): SGHVS, FQNEAQ. The V and J ends lost 5 bases and 6 bases respectively, with 15 bases between them. This CDR3 has 14 amino acids.

This chain links TRBV5-6 with TRBJ2-1; D gene uncertain. CDR3 length equals 15 residues. V shed 4 bases and J shed 0 bases, with 11 bases lying between them. From germline, CDR1 is SGHDT and CDR2 YYEEEE. This chain's CDR3 is CASSHLHLSYNEQFF. The CDR3 DNA sequence: TGTGCCAGCAGCCACTTACACCTCTCCTACAATGAGCAGTTCTTC. Based on the CDR3 plus reference TRBV5-6 and TRBJ2-1, the full variable domain is DAGVTQSPTHLIKTRGQQVTLRCSPKSGHDTVSWYQQALGQGPQFIFQYYEEEERQRGNFPDRFSGHQFPNYSSELNVNALLLGDSALYLCASSHLHLSYNEQFFGPGTRLTVL.

The chain employs TRBV4-1 and TRBJ2-5; TRBD2 matches 12 bases. Germline CDR1 reads MGHRA; CDR2 reads YSYEKL. The V and J ends lost 0 bases and 5 bases, in that order; junction bases with no gene match: 7. This CDR3 is 17 amino acids long. In nucleotides, the CDR3 is TGCGCCAGCAGCCAAGATGGGGCTAGCGGGGGGGTGGAGACCCAGTACTTC. This codes for CASSQDGASGGVETQYF.

The CDR3 reads CASSLITPSGRLKDEQFF. CDR3 DNA sequence: TGTGCCAGCAGCTTGATAACCCCTAGCGGGAGGCTGAAGGATGAGCAGTTCTTC. This sequence joins TRBV7-8 and TRBJ2-1; 11 nucleotides agree with TRBD2. CDR1 SGHVS and CDR2 FQNEAQ come from the germline V gene. V lost 3 bases, J lost 8 bases, and 15 bases stayed unmatched. The length of the CDR3 is 18 residues.

The chain recombines TRBV7-8 with TRBJ2-1; 8 bases map to TRBD2. Unmatched junction bases numbered 10, after V lost 8 bases and J lost 7 bases. Germline CDR1 reads SGHVS; CDR2 reads FQNEAQ. The CDR3 length is 14 residues. CDR3 sequence: CASQRESNGNEQFF. In DNA form, the CDR3 reads TGTGCCAGCCAGCGGGAGTCAAATGGGAATGAGCAGTTCTTC.

The chain couples TRBV7-6 to TRBJ2-7; 10 nucleotides agree with TRBD2. The CDR3 consists of 15 residues. Germline V gene data show CDR1 as SGHVS and CDR2 as FNYEAQ. Unmatched junction bases numbered 7, after V lost 5 bases and J lost 3 bases. CDR3 region: CASSLASGRYYEQYF. CDR3 bases: TGTGCCAGCAGCCTGGCTAGCGGGAGATACTACGAGCAGTACTTC. The whole variable domain, remainder taken from reference TRBV7-6 and TRBJ2-7, is GAGVSQSPRYKVTKRGQDVALRCDPISGHVSLYWYRQALGQGPEFLTYFNYEAQQDKSGLPNDRFSAERPEGSISTLTIQRTEQRDSAMYRCASSLASGRYYEQYFGPGTRLTVT.

V and J are TRBV5-6 and TRBJ2-2; D is unclear. The germline CDR1 and CDR2 sequences are SGHDT and YYEEEE. This CDR3 is 16 amino acids long. V was pared by 0 bases and J by 3 bases, with 12 bases between. CDR3 bases: TGTGCCAGCAGCTTGGCCCTGGGATGGGACACCGGGGAGCTGTTTTTT. It yields the protein CASSLALGWDTGELFF. Full variable domain (remainder filled in from reference TRBV5-6 and TRBJ2-2): DAGVTQSPTHLIKTRGQQVTLRCSPKSGHDTVSWYQQALGQGPQFIFQYYEEEERQRGNFPDRFSGHQFPNYSSELNVNALLLGDSALYLCASSLALGWDTGELFFGEGSRLTVL.

This clonotype showed up just a few times. CDR3 sequence: CAISDPIIPGKETQYF. The CDR3 bases are TGTGCCATCAGTGACCCGATCATCCCGGGGAAAGAGACCCAGTACTTC. This chain connects TRBV10-3 to TRBJ2-5; possible D gene TRBD2, 5 bases. Germline CDR1 ENHRY, CDR2 SYGVKD. Trimming took off 3 bases at V and 3 bases at J, with 17 bases between the two ends. The CDR3 runs 16 residues.

In this sample, this clonotype turned up many times. The gene calls are TRBV4-1 and TRBJ1-5; D is unresolved. CDR1 is MGHRA and CDR2 is YSYEKL in the germline V gene. The CDR3 runs to 16 residues. Trimming removed 3 bases from V and 0 bases from J, with 12 bases in between. The DNA for the CDR3 is TGCGCCAGCAGCCAGGCCTCGGGAGTTAGCAATCAGCCCCAGCATTTT. It codes for CASSQASGVSNQPQHF.

This clonotype has a handful of counts. J is TRBJ2-1 and V is TRBV7-2; unclear D gene. Between the trimmed V and J ends, which lost 2 bases and 5 bases, there was a span of 16 bases. Germline V lookup: CDR1 SGHTA, CDR2 FQGNSA. The CDR3 has 16 amino acids. This chain's CDR3 is CASSLLPVARDNEQFF. The CDR3 DNA reads TGTGCCAGCAGCTTATTACCGGTGGCTCGGGACAATGAGCAGTTCTTC.

The chain carries TRBV2 and TRBJ2-1; D is unclear. Germline V gene sequence: CDR1 SNHLY, CDR2 FYNNEI. The length of the CDR3 is 16 residues. V lost 1 base and J lost 1, with 11 bases in between. This chain's CDR3 is CASSEESNLSYNEQFF. The CDR3 DNA reads TGTGCCAGCAGTGAAGAGTCTAACCTATCCTACAATGAGCAGTTCTTC. The full variable domain, rest sourced from reference TRBV2 and TRBJ2-1, is EPEVTQTPSHQVTQMGQEVILRCVPISNHLYFYWYRQILGQKVEFLVSFYNNEISEKSEIFDDQFSVERPDGSNFTLKIRSTKLEDSAMYFCASSEESNLSYNEQFFGPGTRLTVL.

This clonotype was detected a few times. V is TRBV12-3 or TRBV12-4 and J is TRBJ2-7; D uncertain. V was trimmed by 5 bases and J by 0 bases, leaving 11 bases between them. The CDR3 runs to 14 residues. CDR3 protein: CASSRPRSSYEQYF. The CDR3 DNA reads as TGTGCCAGCAGTAGGCCTAGAAGCTCCTACGAGCAGTACTTC.

This clonotype came up a few times. The chain carries TRBV29-1 and TRBJ2-1, with 10 bases matching TRBD2. With V trimmed by 2 bases and J by 9 bases, 7 bases remained unmatched. This CDR3 has 14 amino acids. Germline CDR1 reads SQVTM; CDR2 reads ANQGSEA. CDR3 loop: CSVERLAGVGEQFF. As DNA, the CDR3 is TGCAGCGTTGAACGGCTAGCGGGAGTAGGTGAGCAGTTCTTC.

This clonotype was counted a few times. The rearrangement links TRBV5-1 to TRBJ2-1; TRBD2 aligns across 14 bases. After removal of 3 bases from V and 7 bases from J, the junction contained 12 bases not matched to a gene. The CDR3 contains 18 residues. Germline V lookup: CDR1 SGHRS, CDR2 YFSETQ. CDR3 loop: CASSYGTSGRLSLNEQFF. The CDR3 coding sequence is TGCGCCAGCAGCTACGGGACTAGCGGGAGACTGTCCCTTAATGAGCAGTTCTTC. Full variable domain (missing parts from reference TRBV5-1 and TRBJ2-1): KAGVTQTPRYLIKTRGQQVTLSCSPISGHRSVSWYQQTPGQGLQFLFEYFSETQRNKGNFPGRFSGRQFSNSRSEMNVSTLELGDSALYLCASSYGTSGRLSLNEQFFGPGTRLTVL.

This clonotype was recorded only once. The chain carries TRBV29-1 and TRBJ2-7; 8 positions match TRBD2. V lost 7 bases to trimming and J lost 6 bases; unmatched junction nucleotides: 14. This CDR3 region has 14 residues. Germline-derived CDR1 and CDR2 are SQVTM and ANQGSEA. CDR3 sequence (DNA): TGCAGCGCTGGGAGTAGCGGGAAACCCTTCGAGCAGTACTTC. Protein product: CSAGSSGKPFEQYF.

Ten or more counts support this clonotype. The CDR3 region is CASSLGALSYNEQFF. In DNA form, the CDR3 reads TGTGCCAGCAGCTTGGGAGCCCTCTCCTACAATGAGCAGTTCTTC. The chain uses TRBV7-8 and TRBJ2-1; D might be TRBD2 (5 bases). CDR1 SGHVS and CDR2 FQNEAQ come from the germline V gene. Trimming removed 3 bases at V and 0 bases at J, with 9 bases between. This CDR3 has 15 amino acids. Supplemented by reference TRBV7-8 and TRBJ2-1, the full variable domain reads GAGVSQSPRYKVAKRGQDVALRCDPISGHVSLFWYQQALGQGPEFLTYFQNEAQLDKSGLPSDRFFAERPEGSVSTLKIQRTQQEDSAVYLCASSLGALSYNEQFFGPGTRLTVL.

This clonotype was recorded a few times. The chain is built from TRBV5-1 and TRBJ2-3, with 9 bases lining up with TRBD1. Germline V gives CDR1 SGHRS, CDR2 YFSETQ. After removal of 4 bases from V and 4 bases from J, the junction contained 4 bases not matched to a gene. This CDR3 comprises 14 residues. The DNA for the CDR3 is TGCGCCAGCAGCCCACGACAGGGGGCAGATACGCAGTATTTT. Encoded protein: CASSPRQGADTQYF.

This rearrangement joins TRBV20-1 to TRBJ1-2; TRBD1 is a possible D gene (5 bases). The CDR3 runs 13 residues. Germline values: CDR1 DFQATT, CDR2 SNEGSKA (reference sequence). Trimming took 5 bases from V and 4 from J, leaving 14 bases between them. CDR3 in amino acids: CSAVGTALYGYTF. CDR3 DNA sequence: TGCAGTGCTGTCGGGACGGCGCTCTATGGCTACACCTTC.

This clonotype was observed many times. V and J are TRBV3-1 and TRBJ2-7; D is uncertain. Germline CDR1 is LGHDT and CDR2 is YNNKEL (reference sequence). Trimming left V 3 bases short and J 1 base short, with 10 bases between. The CDR3 totals 14 residues. CDR3 protein: CASSQSQVSYEQYF. The CDR3 nucleotides are TGTGCCAGCAGCCAGAGCCAGGTGTCCTACGAGCAGTACTTC.

The chain uses TRBV19 and TRBJ2-7; D perhaps matches TRBD1 (5 bases). V shed 10 bases and J shed 3 bases, with 19 bases lying between them. From germline, CDR1 is LNHDA and CDR2 SQIVND (reference sequence). CDR3 size: 14 residues. CDR3 in amino acids: CATIGPGYGYEQYF. The CDR3 DNA is TGTGCCACTATAGGGCCAGGGTATGGCTACGAGCAGTACTTC.

This clonotype was recorded many times. The rearrangement uses TRBV11-3 and TRBJ2-1, with 10 bases lining up with TRBD2. The CDR3 loop spans 17 amino acids. V dropped 1 base and J dropped 4; count of bases not matched to a gene: 7. Germline V gives CDR1 SGHNT, CDR2 YENEEA. The DNA for the CDR3 is TGTGCCAGCAGCTTAGGCTCCGGGACTAGCGCTTACAATGAGCAGTTCTTC. Its protein is CASSLGSGTSAYNEQFF. Filled out from reference TRBV11-3 and TRBJ2-1, the complete variable domain reads EAGVVQSPRYKIIEKKQPVAFWCNPISGHNTLYWYLQNLGQGPELLIRYENEEAVDDSQLPKDRFSAERLKGVDSTLKIQPAELGDSAVYLCASSLGSGTSAYNEQFFGPGTRLTVL.

The chain combines TRBV19 with TRBJ1-1; D remains ambiguous. This CDR3 has 15 amino acids. CDR1 and CDR2 from the germline V gene are LNHDA and SQIVND (reference sequence). V was shortened by 3 bases and J by 4 bases, with 15 bases between the two germline ends. CDR3 loop: CASSIALIGVTEAFF. DNA for the CDR3: TGTGCCAGTAGTATCGCCCTTATTGGAGTCACTGAAGCTTTCTTT.

This clonotype has ten or more counts. The CDR3 protein is CASSLRIWDYNEQFF. The CDR3 DNA reads as TGCGCCAGCAGCTTGCGGATTTGGGATTACAATGAGCAGTTCTTC. This rearrangement joins TRBV5-1 to TRBJ2-1; D is undetermined. The CDR3 consists of 15 residues. In germline, CDR1 is SGHRS, CDR2 YFSETQ. Trimming shortened V by 1 base and J by 4 bases, and 12 bases separated the two germline ends. Based on the CDR3 plus reference TRBV5-1 and TRBJ2-1, the full variable domain is KAGVTQTPRYLIKTRGQQVTLSCSPISGHRSVSWYQQTPGQGLQFLFEYFSETQRNKGNFPGRFSGRQFSNSRSEMNVSTLELGDSALYLCASSLRIWDYNEQFFGPGTRLTVL.

This clonotype was seen many times. V usage is TRBV20-1 and J usage is TRBJ1-1, with D maybe TRBD1 (5 bases). The CDR3 totals 12 residues. The V gene's germline CDR1 is DFQATT and CDR2 SNEGSKA (reference sequence). With 5 bases removed from V and 9 bases from J, the gap between germline ends came to 16 bases. The CDR3 region is CSAPGQKTKAFF. For the CDR3, the DNA is TGCAGTGCTCCCGGACAAAAGACGAAAGCTTTCTTT.

This clonotype was observed many times. This rearrangement joins TRBV15 to TRBJ2-5; TRBD2 aligns across 9 bases. V was pared by 5 bases and J by 5 bases, with 3 bases of the junction left unmatched. Germline CDR1 is LNHNV and CDR2 is YYDKDF (reference sequence). This CDR3 has 13 amino acids. CDR3 sequence: CATSVGLAETQYF. CDR3 DNA: TGTGCCACCAGCGTCGGACTAGCGGAGACCCAGTACTTC.

This clonotype came up a few times. CDR3 nucleotide sequence: TGTGCCAGCAGCCAAGGGACAGGGGGATGGACCGGAGAGACCCAGTACTTC. This encodes CASSQGTGGWTGETQYF. This chain uses TRBV3-1 with TRBJ2-5, with 10 bases that match TRBD1. Germline V gene sequence: CDR1 LGHDT, CDR2 YNNKEL (reference sequence). V shed 1 base and J 4 bases; nucleotides not matched to a gene: 9. The CDR3 totals 17 residues.

This clonotype was observed many times. The chain combines TRBV5-6 with TRBJ2-1, with unresolved D. The CDR3 consists of 16 residues. The V and J ends lost 4 bases and 0 bases respectively, with 14 bases between them. The V gene's germline CDR1 is SGHDT and CDR2 YYEEEE. The CDR3, as DNA: TGTGCCAGCAGCCGGACGGAATTAAGCTCCTACAATGAGCAGTTCTTC. Amino acid sequence: CASSRTELSSYNEQFF.

This clonotype occurred a few times. V usage is TRBV27 and J usage is TRBJ2-7; the D gene is possibly TRBD2 (6 bases). The length of the CDR3 is 14 residues. The V end lost 2 bases, the J end lost 3 bases, and 11 bases lay between the germline ends. Germline assignment: CDR1 MNHEY and CDR2 SMNVEV (reference sequence). In nucleotides, the CDR3 is TGTGCCAGCAGTTTAGCGGGGCAGGACTACGAGCAGTACTTC. This gives the protein CASSLAGQDYEQYF.

V usage is TRBV9 and J usage is TRBJ2-1, with 9 bases lining up with TRBD1. Germline trimming cut 0 bases from V and 6 bases from J; bases unmatched to any gene: 4. CDR3 size: 15 residues. Germline loops: CDR1 SGDLS, CDR2 YYNGEE. In nucleotides, the CDR3 is TGTGCCAGCAGCGTAGCACAGGGGGCCGGCAATGAGCAGTTCTTC. Its translation: CASSVAQGAGNEQFF.

Of note for this clonotype: A much larger clone is a single base away; this may be a read error. This chain joins TRBV12-3 or TRBV12-4 and TRBJ1-1, with a possible D match to TRBD1 (6 bases). The CDR3 consists of 17 residues. In nucleotides, the CDR3 is TGTGCCAGCATCGAGGGGGGGTATAGGCACATCAACACTGAAGCTTACTTT. It encodes CASIEGGYRHINTEAYF.